A single sample is the source of the 14 T cell receptor beta chains below, sequenced in a study of CD8+ T cells in alopecia areata. The treatment here: oral pan-JAK inhibitor, 5-10 mg twice daily. RNA was isolated and reverse transcribed to cDNA, the sequencing template. Here immunoSEQ multiplex PCR was the method, and the copy in TCRdb shows in-frame clones only, minus some. The sample lists 150,000 to 200,000 clones; about 65% were seen once. The sample in question was CD4+ T cells sorted from blood, obtained between weeks 49 and 50, from a patient treated with tofacitinib. The origin of the receptors is a human donor with alopecia areata.

This clone has only a few counts. J is TRBJ2-7 and V is TRBV25-1, with D unclear. Trimming took 7 bases from V and 3 from J, leaving 7 bases between them. Germline CDR1 MGHDK, CDR2 SYGVNS. This CDR3 has 11 amino acids. The CDR3 DNA reads as TGTGCCAGCAAAAGGAACTACGAGCAGTACTTC. Amino acids: CASKRNYEQYF.

Turning to this clone: Other DNA sequences in the same sample also yield this CDR3. The chain couples TRBV29-1 to TRBJ1-1; D ambiguous. The length of the CDR3 is 13 residues. The V end was cut by 6 bases, the J end by 0 bases, with 11 bases between. Germline CDR1 SQVTM, CDR2 ANQGSEA. For the CDR3, the DNA is TGCAGCGTAGTCGGACGGTTGAACACTGAAGCTTTCTTT. Protein: CSVVGRLNTEAFF.

V is TRBV7-2 and J is TRBJ2-7; D could derive from TRBD1 or TRBD2 (5 bases each). The V gene lost 2 bases and the J gene lost 7 bases, with 6 bases spanning the gap. The CDR3 length is 11 residues. CDR1 and CDR2 from the germline V gene are SGHTA and FQGNSA. The chain's CDR3 is CASSLWGEQYF. CDR3 coding DNA: TGTGCCAGCAGCTTATGGGGGGAGCAGTACTTC.

This chain links TRBV5-6 with TRBJ1-2; D unclear. V gave up 4 bases and J gave up 8 bases, with 12 bases separating them. Germline assignment: CDR1 SGHDT and CDR2 YYEEEE. The CDR3 is made up of 12 amino acids. The chain's CDR3 is CASSLQAGGYTF. As DNA, the CDR3 is TGTGCCAGCAGCCTGCAAGCGGGCGGCTACACCTTC.

This clone was counted between two and nine times. The chain is built from TRBV29-1 and TRBJ2-7, with 9 bases matching TRBD2. The CDR3 sequence is 15 residues long. The germline CDR1 and CDR2 sequences are SQVTM and ANQGSEA. V shed 3 bases, J shed 7 bases, and the junction held 13 bases outside the gene matches. CDR3 residues: CSVEVGLALNGEQYF. The CDR3, as DNA: TGCAGCGTTGAGGTAGGACTAGCGCTGAATGGTGAGCAGTACTTC.

This sequence joins TRBV18 and TRBJ2-7; 10 bases are shared with TRBD1. V shed 0 bases and J 9 bases; nucleotides not matched to a gene: 5. CDR1 is KGHSH and CDR2 is LQKENI in the germline V gene. The CDR3 has 14 amino acids. The chain's CDR3 is CASSPPGQGNRQYF. CDR3 bases: TGTGCCAGCTCACCACCGGGACAGGGGAACCGGCAGTACTTC.

DNA for the CDR3: TGTGCCAGCAGTGACTCTGCAAACAATGAGCAGTTCTTC. This codes for CASSDSANNEQFF. This chain links TRBV6-4 with TRBJ2-1; no reliable D call. The CDR3 sequence is 13 residues long. The V gene lost 0 bases and the J gene lost 5 bases, with 5 bases spanning the gap. Per the germline V gene, CDR1 is MRHNA and CDR2 is SNTAGT.

The table lists this clone with a few counts. This chain uses TRBV29-1 with TRBJ1-1; 9 nucleotides match TRBD1. CDR3 size: 14 residues. J lost 4 bases, V lost 5 bases, and 8 bases had no gene match. Germline V gene data show CDR1 as SQVTM and CDR2 as ANQGSEA. The CDR3 protein is CSVSTGTGSTEAFF. As DNA, the CDR3 is TGCAGCGTTTCTACCGGGACAGGGAGCACTGAAGCTTTCTTT.

This clone occurred a few times. The CDR3 bases are TGTGCCACCAGCAAAGTCAGGGAGACCCCCCAGCATTTT. It translates to CATSKVRETPQHF. The rearrangement joins TRBV15 to TRBJ1-5; possibly TRBD1 for D (5 bases). Germline V gene sequence: CDR1 LNHNV, CDR2 YYDKDF (reference sequence). V lost 4 bases, J lost 10 bases, and 14 bases lay in between. This CDR3 is 13 amino acids long.

The chain has TRBV7-9 and TRBJ2-3; 8 bases are shared with TRBD2. Losses at the gene ends were 5 bases for V and 1 base for J; bases not matched to a gene: 8. This CDR3 has 16 residues. Germline V lookup: CDR1 SEHNR, CDR2 FQNEAQ (reference sequence). The CDR3 DNA reads TGTGCCAGCAGCCCCCCAACTAGCGGTGGCACAGATACGCAGTATTTT. It specifies CASSPPTSGGTDTQYF.

In DNA, the CDR3 is TGTGCCAGCAGTGAGGGCAGGGACTATGGCTACACCTTC. It translates to CASSEGRDYGYTF. The chain has TRBV2 and TRBJ1-2; the D gene is possibly TRBD1 (5 bases). The germline gives CDR1 SNHLY, CDR2 FYNNEI. CDR3 length equals 13 residues. Trimming removed 3 bases from V and 3 bases from J, with 8 bases in between.

This chain links TRBV29-1 with TRBJ2-2; possibly TRBD2 for D (5 bases). The ends were cut back, 5 bases at V and 1 base at J, with 11 bases in the middle. Germline V gene data show CDR1 as SQVTM and CDR2 as ANQGSEA. The CDR3 spans 14 residues. The DNA of the CDR3 is TGCAGCGTTATCCGACGGGAGAACACCGGGGAGCTGTTTTTT. It is translated as CSVIRRENTGELFF.

The rearrangement uses TRBV30 and TRBJ1-5; D is uncertain. Trimming removed 4 bases from V and 7 bases from J, with 14 bases in between. The CDR3 sequence is 13 residues long. The germline gives CDR1 GTSNPN, CDR2 SVGIG (reference sequence). The CDR3 loop is CAWTKGNDQPQHF. The CDR3 DNA sequence: TGTGCCTGGACGAAAGGGAATGACCAGCCCCAGCATTTT.

The chain employs TRBV28 and TRBJ1-2; D not resolved. Per the germline V gene, CDR1 is MDHEN and CDR2 is SYDVKM. The CDR3 sequence is 15 residues long. V was shortened by 5 bases and J by 13 bases, with 26 bases between the two germline ends. The CDR3 DNA reads as TGTGCCAGCAGTGATCGCTCGCCGGGTCCGCCGTCAGGCACCTTC. It specifies CASSDRSPGPPSGTF.